This T cell receptor (beta chain) was recorded in a study of T cells in Graves' hyperthyroidism and ophthalmopathy. This clonotype was seen ten or more times. RNA transcripts provided the source from which TCR beta CDR3 regions were amplified. Researchers ran a first-round RT-PCR on the TCR CDR3 using the HTBI primer set. TCRdb redid the calling of the multiplex PCR reads with MiXCR, one entry per CDR3 protein. The sample holds around 600,000 distinct CDR3 sequences, 13% to 15% seen once. Patients were excluded because of uncontrolled infection, other autoimmune disease, pregnancy or lactation. Germline V CDR1 and CDR2: SEHNR, FQNEAQ (reference sequence). Trimming stripped 2 bases from V and 0 bases from J, with 11 bases between. The CDR3 is made up of 16 amino acids.

This receptor was obtained from a woman younger than 30 with Graves' ophthalmopathy. V and J are TRBV7-9 and TRBJ1-3; D uncertain. Sequenced input: blood. CDR3 loop: CASSLRVVDSGNTIYF. The CDR3 DNA sequence: TGTGCCAGCAGCTTACGCGTCGTAGACTCTGGAAACACCATATATTTT.